Presented here are 29 T cell receptor beta chains from one specimen sequenced in a study of OX40 agonist ivuxolimab in advanced cancers. TCRdb's copy holds only in-frame clones and misses some; the assay was immunoSEQ multiplex PCR. This table holds tens of thousands of clones, around 83% found once. The sample here was CD4+ or CD8+ T cells sorted from blood, taken in a trial of the OX40 agonist ivuxolimab. Source of these receptors: an adult with an advanced solid tumor such as melanoma, head and neck, liver or kidney cancer.

This clone has just a few counts. The chain joins TRBV9 to TRBJ2-5; TRBD2 matches 14 bases. The CDR3 runs 16 residues. V was pared by 3 bases and J by 3 bases, with 4 bases of the junction left unmatched. Germline loops: CDR1 SGDLS, CDR2 YYNGEE. The CDR3 sequence: CASSATTSGGEETQYF. The CDR3 coding sequence is TGTGCCAGCAGCGCAACGACTAGCGGGGGGGAAGAGACCCAGTACTTC.

The chain joins TRBV7-9 to TRBJ2-5; the D is unclear. The J call may be wrong; the DNA end is better matched by TRBJ2-7. This CDR3 is built from 13 residues. Germline V gene data show CDR1 as SEHNR and CDR2 as FQNEAQ (reference sequence). The DNA of the CDR3 is TGTGCCAGCAGCCCCCCAATGACATACGAGCAGTACTTC. Residues: CASSPPMTYEQYF.

This chain joins TRBV30 and TRBJ1-4; the D is unclear. The V gene lost 5 bases and the J gene lost 8 bases, with 24 bases spanning the gap. This CDR3 contains 16 residues. CDR1 is GTSNPN and CDR2 is SVGIG in the germline V gene (reference sequence). This CDR3 reads CAWATSGFKGGEKLFF. CDR3 DNA sequence: TGTGCCTGGGCGACTAGTGGGTTTAAAGGAGGGGAAAAACTGTTTTTT. Looking up the rest from reference TRBV30 and TRBJ1-4 gives the full variable domain: SQTIHQWPATLVQPVGSPLSLECTVEGTSNPNLYWYRQAAGRGLQLLFYSVGIGQISSEVPQNLSASRPQDRQFILSSKKLLLSDSGFYLCAWATSGFKGGEKLFFGSGTQLSVL.

The J gene is TRBJ1-5, the V gene TRBV19; no clear D gene. CDR1 and CDR2 (germline): LNHDA, SQIVND (reference sequence). Trimming took off 4 bases at V and 3 bases at J, with 16 bases between the two ends. This CDR3 has 16 residues. The CDR3 is CASSKMGKGPNQPQHF. CDR3 nucleotides: TGTGCCAGTAGTAAGATGGGCAAAGGGCCCAATCAGCCCCAGCATTTT. Complete variable domain (other parts from reference TRBV19 and TRBJ1-5): DGGITQSPKYLFRKEGQNVTLSCEQNLNHDAMYWYRQDPGQGLRLIYYSQIVNDFQKGDIAEGYSVSREKKESFPLTVTSAQKNPTAFYLCASSKMGKGPNQPQHFGDGTRLSIL.

The rearrangement uses TRBV28 and TRBJ1-2, with 9 positions matching TRBD1. The CDR3 covers 13 residues. V trimming: 6 bases; J trimming: 4 bases; junction bases outside the gene matches: 3. Germline loops: CDR1 MDHEN, CDR2 SYDVKM. This chain's CDR3 is CASSQDRGYGYTF. CDR3 nucleotide sequence: TGTGCCAGCAGCCAGGACAGGGGCTATGGCTACACCTTC.

This clone was seen only once. The J gene is TRBJ2-2, the V gene TRBV18; the D call may be TRBD1 or TRBD2 (6 bases each). This CDR3 contains 14 residues. Trimming removed 6 bases at V and 3 bases at J, with 11 bases between. The germline gives CDR1 KGHSH, CDR2 LQKENI. DNA of the CDR3: TGTGCCAGCTCCATGGGGGGCTACACCGGGGAGCTGTTTTTT. Translated, it gives CASSMGGYTGELFF.

The chain joins TRBV5-4 to TRBJ2-1; no clear D gene. The CDR3 sequence is 13 residues long. Trimming took off 2 bases at V and 8 bases at J, with 11 bases between the two ends. Germline values: CDR1 SGHNT, CDR2 YYREEE (reference sequence). DNA of the CDR3: TGTGCCAGCAGCTTCCCCCTGGACGATGAGCAGTTCTTC. It codes for CASSFPLDDEQFF.

The rearrangement uses TRBV5-1 and TRBJ2-2; unclear D gene. The CDR3 has 16 residues. CDR1 and CDR2 from the germline V gene are SGHRS and YFSETQ. Trimming removed 5 bases from V and 2 bases from J, with 16 bases in between. CDR3 coding DNA: TGCGCCAGCAGTTCAGGCGGAAGGTCCAACACCGGGGAGCTGTTTTTT. Protein sequence: CASSSGGRSNTGELFF.

The V gene is TRBV7-6, the J gene TRBJ1-1; no clear D gene. Trimming took off 6 bases at V and 5 bases at J, with 19 bases between the two ends. This CDR3 is built from 15 residues. Germline CDR1 is SGHVS and CDR2 is FNYEAQ. The CDR3 DNA is TGTGCCAGCAGTCCTCAGGAGGGATTGAGGACTGAAGCTTTCTTT. It is translated as CASSPQEGLRTEAFF.

The rearrangement uses TRBV18 and TRBJ2-1; D may correspond to TRBD1 or TRBD2 (5 bases each). Trimming removed 4 bases at V and 0 bases at J, with 13 bases between. Germline V CDR1 and CDR2: KGHSH, LQKENI. The CDR3 runs 16 residues. The CDR3 sequence: CASSLGTSSSYNEQFF. In DNA, the CDR3 is TGTGCCAGCTCACTCGGGACGTCGAGCTCCTACAATGAGCAGTTCTTC.

CDR3 amino acids: CASRTGNTGTDTQYF. The CDR3 DNA follows: TGTGCCAGTAGGACAGGGAATACTGGCACAGATACGCAGTATTTT. This chain uses TRBV19 with TRBJ2-3; TRBD1 agrees at 7 bases. Trimming at V came to 6 bases and at J to 1 base, leaving 7 bases not matched to a gene. CDR3 size: 15 residues. CDR1 LNHDA and CDR2 SQIVND come from the germline V gene (reference sequence).

CDR3 protein: CASSLEQGSISQPQHF. CDR3 DNA: TGTGCCAGCAGTCTCGAACAGGGGTCCATTAGTCAGCCCCAGCATTTT. V and J are TRBV6-6 and TRBJ1-5; 7 bases align to TRBD1. From germline, CDR1 is MNHNY and CDR2 SVGAGI (reference sequence). V shed 5 bases, J shed 6 bases, and the junction held 13 bases outside the gene matches. This CDR3 is 16 amino acids long.

This clone is a singleton in its sample. The chain recombines TRBV19 with TRBJ2-7; D may be TRBD2 (6 bases). Trimming cost V 5 bases and J 0 bases, with 17 bases left between them. Germline V CDR1 and CDR2: LNHDA, SQIVND (reference sequence). The CDR3 extends over 16 amino acids. In DNA form, the CDR3 reads TGTGCCAGTAGTGGCCTGGGACTTCCTAGCTCCTACGAGCAGTACTTC. Its protein is CASSGLGLPSSYEQYF.

The CDR3 bases are TGTGCCAGCAGAGAAACCCAATTAAGGAGCTCCTACGAGCAGTACTTC. Protein sequence: CASRETQLRSSYEQYF. This sequence joins TRBV2 and TRBJ2-7; D uncertain. V shed 6 bases and J shed 0 bases, with 18 bases lying between them. The CDR3 length is 16 residues. Germline CDR1 is SNHLY and CDR2 is FYNNEI.

This sequence joins TRBV7-9 and TRBJ1-2, with 10 bases identical to TRBD1. The V segment lost 1 base and the J segment 8 bases; nucleotides outside the gene matches: 4. CDR3 size: 14 residues. The germline gives CDR1 SEHNR, CDR2 FQNEAQ (reference sequence). The CDR3 loop is CASSLGQGAQGYTF. CDR3 DNA sequence: TGTGCCAGCAGCTTAGGACAGGGGGCACAAGGCTACACCTTC.

The chain combines TRBV30 with TRBJ1-5, with a tentative D call TRBD1 (5 bases). CDR3 length: 14 residues. CDR1 and CDR2 from the germline V gene are GTSNPN and SVGIG (reference sequence). Between the trimmed V and J ends, which lost 2 bases and 2 bases, there was a span of 10 bases. CDR3 in amino acids: CAWSSGRGNQPQHF. The CDR3 nucleotides read TGTGCCTGGAGTAGTGGCAGGGGCAATCAGCCCCAGCATTTT.

The chain has TRBV20-1 and TRBJ1-2; unclear D gene. V lost 1 base, J lost 8 bases, and 8 bases lay in between. Germline V gene data show CDR1 as DFQATT and CDR2 as SNEGSKA (reference sequence). CDR3 size: 11 residues. This chain's CDR3 is CSARGTGGYTF. Written as DNA, the CDR3 is TGCAGTGCTAGAGGAACTGGAGGCTACACCTTC.

V usage is TRBV5-8 and J usage is TRBJ2-1; the match to TRBD1 covers 10 bases. Germline V gene data show CDR1 as SGHTS and CDR2 as YDEGEE. There are 17 residues in the CDR3. Germline trimming cut 4 bases from V and 9 bases from J; bases unmatched to any gene: 16. Here the CDR3 DNA reads TGTGCCAGCAGCCAAATCCGAAGGACAGGGGGAGGGGGTGAGCAGTTCTTC. This gives the protein CASSQIRRTGGGGEQFF.

This clone was recorded a few times. Relative to the germline gene, one junction end is altered; a read error may explain this. The chain has TRBV4-2 and TRBJ1-2; D not resolved. Germline assignment: CDR1 LGHNA and CDR2 YNFKEQ. The CDR3 length is 13 residues. For the CDR3, the DNA is TGTGCCAGCAGCCAAGAGAAGTCAGATGGCAACACCTTC. Its translation is CASSQEKSDGNTF.

V and J are TRBV6-1 and TRBJ1-2; the D gene is possibly TRBD1 (5 bases). V shed 6 bases and J shed 7 bases, with 12 bases lying between them. CDR1 and CDR2 (germline): MNHNS, SASEGT. The CDR3 length is 12 residues. In nucleotides, the CDR3 is TGTGCCAGCAGCGGGACCGGGGGTGGCTACACCTTC. Translation gives CASSGTGGGYTF.

The V call is TRBV5-1, the J call TRBJ2-2, with D unresolved. V lost 3 bases and J 3 bases, leaving 12 bases between the germline ends. Germline CDR1 and CDR2: SGHRS and YFSETQ. This CDR3 contains 15 residues. The CDR3 DNA sequence: TGCGCCAGCAGCTCCCCGGCAGGAGACACCGGGGAGCTGTTTTTT. Translation: CASSSPAGDTGELFF. Filled out from reference TRBV5-1 and TRBJ2-2, the complete variable domain reads KAGVTQTPRYLIKTRGQQVTLSCSPISGHRSVSWYQQTPGQGLQFLFEYFSETQRNKGNFPGRFSGRQFSNSRSEMNVSTLELGDSALYLCASSSPAGDTGELFFGEGSRLTVL.

V gene TRBV4-1 combines with J gene TRBJ2-5; TRBD2 matches at 9 bases. This CDR3 has 17 residues. V lost 3 bases to trimming and J lost 5 bases; unmatched junction nucleotides: 13. CDR1 and CDR2 from the germline V gene are MGHRA and YSYEKL. The CDR3 DNA is TGCGCCAGCAGCCAGACCTTCATGCGGGGGGGCCTTGAGACCCAGTACTTC. Translating it yields CASSQTFMRGGLETQYF.

The chain has TRBV7-3 and TRBJ2-2; D possibly corresponds to TRBD1 (6 bases). Germline V gives CDR1 SGHTA, CDR2 FQGTGA. V was cut by 2 bases and J by 1 base, with 11 bases left in between. The CDR3 runs 16 residues. The CDR3 DNA sequence: TGTGCCAGCAGCTTATACTCACAGGGGAACACCGGGGAGCTGTTTTTT. It specifies CASSLYSQGNTGELFF.

This clone was seen more than once but under ten times. The J gene is TRBJ2-3, the V gene TRBV10-1; 8 bases match TRBD2. There are 13 residues in the CDR3. The germline gives CDR1 WNHNN, CDR2 SYGVQD (reference sequence). The junction had 2 bases not matched to a gene; V was cut back by 5 bases and J by 4 bases. CDR3 sequence (DNA): TGCGCCAGCAGTATGCGGGGGGCAGATACGCAGTATTTT. Residues: CASSMRGADTQYF.

The V and J genes are TRBV11-3 and TRBJ1-1, with TRBD1 matching over 7 bases. CDR1 is SGHNT, CDR2 YENEEA, per germline. This CDR3 has 16 amino acids. V lost 1 base to trimming and J lost 1 base; unmatched junction nucleotides: 6. CDR3 protein: CASSLAQGTTNTEAFF. The DNA of the CDR3 is TGTGCCAGCAGCTTAGCACAGGGGACCACGAACACTGAAGCTTTCTTT.

The chain links TRBV7-3 to TRBJ2-5, with TRBD1 as a possible D gene (6 bases). Looked up from germline, CDR1 is SGHTA and CDR2 is FQGTGA. With 5 bases removed from V and 3 bases from J, the gap between germline ends came to 13 bases. The CDR3 is 14 amino acids. The CDR3 DNA is TGTGCCAGCAGCCTATCAGGGGTTAAAGAGACCCAGTACTTC. Amino acid sequence: CASSLSGVKETQYF.

The rearrangement uses TRBV7-6 and TRBJ2-5, with D perhaps matching TRBD1 (6 bases). The CDR3 contains 15 residues. The germline V gene has CDR1 SGHVS and CDR2 FNYEAQ. Trimming took 0 bases from V and 5 from J, leaving 13 bases between them. CDR3 loop: CASSLANRVGETQYF. As DNA, the CDR3 is TGTGCCAGCAGCTTAGCGAACAGGGTGGGGGAGACCCAGTACTTC.

This clone appeared a single time. This sequence joins TRBV2 and TRBJ1-1; no clear D gene. Germline V gene data show CDR1 as SNHLY and CDR2 as FYNNEI. V lost 2 bases and J 5 bases, leaving 9 bases between the germline ends. The CDR3 length is 13 residues. CDR3 region: CASSETPGTEAFF. In nucleotides, the CDR3 is TGTGCCAGCAGTGAAACCCCAGGAACTGAAGCTTTCTTT.

V and J are TRBV7-2 and TRBJ2-3; 10 positions match TRBD1. Germline V gives CDR1 SGHTA, CDR2 FQGNSA. The CDR3 sequence is 15 residues long. The junction had 3 bases not matched to a gene; V was cut back by 5 bases and J by 1 base. As DNA, the CDR3 is TGTGCCAGCAGCCAGGACAGGGGGGGCACAGATACGCAGTATTTT. Residues: CASSQDRGGTDTQYF.